One and the same sample provided the 29 T cell receptor beta chains below, sequenced in a study of cytomegalovirus exposure and HLA in healthy donors. Vbeta (60) and Jbeta (13) primers were used in the PCR. The method was immunoSEQ multiplex PCR; TCRdb's version includes in-frame clones alone and lacks a portion of them. Recorded here are about 130,000 clones; the top ten clones represent 1.6%. The sample comprised PBMCs. These TCRs come from a middle-aged woman in good health and CMV-seropositive.

The V and J genes are TRBV2 and TRBJ2-7; 8 bases match TRBD2. V lost 4 bases and J lost 0; bases outside the gene matches: 5. The CDR3 runs 15 residues. Germline CDR1 reads SNHLY; CDR2 reads FYNNEI. The CDR3: CASSGVAGHSYEQYF. DNA of the CDR3: TGTGCCAGCAGTGGGGTAGCGGGGCACTCCTACGAGCAGTACTTC.

Written as DNA, the CDR3 is TGTGCCAGCAGCTCAATGGCCTGGGGGGGGCTCGCCTATGGCTACACCTTC. Encoded protein: CASSSMAWGGLAYGYTF. The chain joins TRBV5-6 to TRBJ1-2; D is possibly TRBD1 (6 bases). CDR1 SGHDT and CDR2 YYEEEE come from the germline V gene. This CDR3 is 17 amino acids long. V gave up 3 bases and J gave up 4 bases, with 22 bases separating them.

The chain combines TRBV10-2 with TRBJ2-1; TRBD2 agrees at 8 bases. Germline V gives CDR1 WSHSY, CDR2 SAAADI. J gave up 7 bases and V 7 bases, and 6 bases lay outside the gene matches. The CDR3 extends over 13 amino acids. The CDR3 region has the DNA TGCGCCAGCACGCGGGAGGTCACGAATGAGCAGTTCTTC. Protein: CASTREVTNEQFF.

The chain combines TRBV6-1 with TRBJ2-5, with 7 bases fitting TRBD1. Germline V gene data show CDR1 as MNHNS and CDR2 as SASEGT. The CDR3 covers 15 residues. Trimming at V came to 0 bases and at J to 2 bases, leaving 3 bases not matched to a gene. The CDR3 bases are TGTGCCAGCAGTGAAGCTATGGGACAGCAAGAGACCCAGTACTTC. Its protein is CASSEAMGQQETQYF.

The V gene is TRBV7-9, the J gene TRBJ2-2, with D perhaps matching TRBD1 (6 bases). The CDR3 covers 15 residues. V was cut by 5 bases and J by 3 bases, with 13 bases left in between. Looked up from germline, CDR1 is SEHNR and CDR2 is FQNEAQ (reference sequence). The CDR3 is CASSPDRTHTGELFF. The CDR3 DNA is TGTGCCAGCAGCCCTGACAGGACCCACACCGGGGAGCTGTTTTTT.

The chain is built from TRBV11-2 and TRBJ2-7, with 10 bases aligning to TRBD1. CDR1 SGHAT and CDR2 FQNNGV come from the germline V gene. This CDR3 has 15 amino acids. J gave up 5 bases and V 1 base, and 5 bases lay outside the gene matches. CDR3 protein: CASSLGTGGGHEQYF. The CDR3 DNA reads as TGTGCCAGCAGCTTAGGGACAGGGGGGGGACACGAGCAGTACTTC.

This chain connects TRBV5-1 to TRBJ2-7; tentative D call: TRBD1 (6 bases). This CDR3 has 15 residues. The germline V and J ends were trimmed by 0 bases and 4 bases, with 14 bases remaining between them. The germline CDR1 and CDR2 sequences are SGHRS and YFSETQ. CDR3 sequence reads: CASSLGQESYYEQYF. The CDR3 DNA reads as TGCGCCAGCAGCTTGGGACAGGAGTCCTATTACGAGCAGTACTTC.

The chain carries TRBV6-1 and TRBJ1-2, with D maybe TRBD1 (6 bases). Trimming removed 7 bases from V and 2 bases from J, with 8 bases in between. This CDR3 spans 12 amino acids. Germline loops: CDR1 MNHNS, CDR2 SASEGT. CDR3 protein: CASTGQNYGYTF. The CDR3 region has the DNA TGTGCCAGCACTGGACAGAACTATGGCTACACCTTC.

The chain uses TRBV7-2 and TRBJ2-7; D possibly corresponds to TRBD1 (6 bases). With 1 base removed from V and 4 bases from J, the gap between germline ends came to 8 bases. The CDR3 totals 13 residues. Germline-derived CDR1 and CDR2 are SGHTA and FQGNSA. In DNA, the CDR3 is TGTGCCAGCAGCTTAGACAGGGCATACGAGCAGTACTTC. Protein sequence: CASSLDRAYEQYF.

This rearrangement joins TRBV10-3 to TRBJ2-1, with D possibly TRBD1 on 6 matching bases. The CDR3 consists of 14 residues. Germline-derived CDR1 and CDR2 are ENHRY and SYGVKD. The V end lost 11 bases, the J end lost 8 bases, and 22 bases lay between the germline ends. CDR3 region: CASSVAGDDDEQFF. The CDR3 nucleotides read TGTGCCTCCAGTGTTGCAGGGGACGACGATGAGCAGTTCTTC.

The chain has TRBV25-1 and TRBJ2-1; D remains unclear. Germline V gene data show CDR1 as MGHDK and CDR2 as SYGVNS. The CDR3 extends over 13 amino acids. Trimming cost V 4 bases and J 4 bases, with 8 bases left between them. For the CDR3, the DNA is TGTGCCAGCAGTGCCGTAGAGTACAATGAGCAGTTCTTC. Its protein is CASSAVEYNEQFF.

This chain joins TRBV28 and TRBJ2-4, with 12 bases lining up with TRBD2. Looked up from germline, CDR1 is MDHEN and CDR2 is SYDVKM. The J segment lost 8 bases and the V segment lost 2 bases, leaving 1 base of the junction unmatched. The CDR3 spans 14 residues. The CDR3 sequence: CASSLASGRDIQYF. The CDR3 DNA reads as TGTGCCAGCAGTTTAGCTAGCGGGAGGGACATTCAGTACTTC.

The rearrangement links TRBV9 to TRBJ2-3; 9 bases are shared with TRBD2. This CDR3 has 17 amino acids. The germline V gene has CDR1 SGDLS and CDR2 YYNGEE. V trimming: 3 bases; J trimming: 1 base; junction bases outside the gene matches: 9. The DNA of the CDR3 is TGTGCCAGCAGCGGGGTAGCGGGAGAGGGCCGCACAGATACGCAGTATTTT. This translates into CASSGVAGEGRTDTQYF.

The J gene is TRBJ2-7, the V gene TRBV7-2, with 13 bases identical to TRBD2. V lost 5 bases and J lost 6; bases outside the gene matches: 10. The CDR3 extends over 16 amino acids. Looked up from germline, CDR1 is SGHTA and CDR2 is FQGNSA. CDR3 residues: CASSPPGLAGAREQYF. The CDR3 DNA sequence: TGTGCCAGCAGCCCTCCTGGACTAGCGGGAGCGCGCGAGCAGTACTTC. Looking up the rest from reference TRBV7-2 and TRBJ2-7 gives the full variable domain: GAGVSQSPSNKVTEKGKDVELRCDPISGHTALYWYRQSLGQGLEFLIYFQGNSAPDKSGLPSDRFSAERTGGSVSTLTIQRTQQEDSAVYLCASSPPGLAGAREQYFGPGTRLTVT.

The chain uses TRBV7-9 and TRBJ2-1; 9 positions match TRBD2. Germline trimming cut 7 bases from V and 0 bases from J; bases unmatched to any gene: 13. The V gene's germline CDR1 is SEHNR and CDR2 FQNEAQ (reference sequence). CDR3 length equals 18 residues. CDR3 bases: TGTGCCAGCAACCCGACCGGCGGGAGGGCTAGCTCCTACAATGAGCAGTTCTTC. Translation: CASNPTGGRASSYNEQFF. Combining the CDR3 with reference TRBV7-9 and TRBJ2-1 gives the whole variable domain DTGVSQNPRHKITKRGQNVTFRCDPISEHNRLYWYRQTLGQGPEFLTYFQNEAQLEKSRLLSDRFSAERPKGSFSTLEIQRTEQGDSAMYLCASNPTGGRASSYNEQFFGPGTRLTVL.

The chain combines TRBV11-2 with TRBJ2-5; 8 positions agree with TRBD2. V dropped 4 bases and J dropped 4; count of bases not matched to a gene: 8. Germline CDR1 SGHAT, CDR2 FQNNGV. This CDR3 has 15 amino acids. The DNA for the CDR3 is TGTGCCAGCAGCTCGAACGGCCGGGAGGGAGAGACCCAGTACTTC. This sequence encodes CASSSNGREGETQYF.

V is TRBV6-5 and J is TRBJ2-7; D perhaps matches TRBD1 (6 bases). The CDR3 contains 15 residues. Germline V gives CDR1 MNHEY, CDR2 SVGAGI. Between the trimmed V and J ends, which lost 2 bases and 2 bases, there was a span of 13 bases. CDR3 in amino acids: CASSYRPGVTYEQYF. CDR3 nucleotides: TGTGCCAGCAGTTACAGGCCAGGGGTGACCTACGAGCAGTACTTC.

V gene TRBV2 combines with J gene TRBJ1-2; D perhaps matches TRBD1 (6 bases). CDR1 is SNHLY and CDR2 is FYNNEI in the germline V gene. The length of the CDR3 is 15 residues. V gave up 1 base and J gave up 4 bases, with 13 bases separating them. The CDR3 DNA sequence: TGTGCCAGCAGTGAAGTGGCAGCAGGGGCCTATGGCTACACCTTC. This gives the protein CASSEVAAGAYGYTF.

The V call is TRBV5-4, the J call TRBJ2-7, with 13 bases fitting TRBD2. V shed 5 bases, J shed 4 bases, and the junction held 9 bases outside the gene matches. This CDR3 region has 16 residues. CDR1 is SGHNT, CDR2 YYREEE, per germline (reference sequence). CDR3 protein: CASSRWGLAGSYEQYF. The CDR3 coding sequence is TGTGCCAGCAGTCGGTGGGGACTAGCGGGGAGTTACGAGCAGTACTTC.

The V gene is TRBV19, the J gene TRBJ2-3; 7 bases align to TRBD1. From germline, CDR1 is LNHDA and CDR2 SQIVND (reference sequence). The CDR3 covers 17 residues. V lost 3 bases and J lost 1; bases outside the gene matches: 10. CDR3 sequence: CASSISATGVGTDTQYF. Written as DNA, the CDR3 is TGTGCCAGTAGTATCTCGGCCACAGGGGTCGGCACAGATACGCAGTATTTT.

The CDR3 protein is CASSLAGLVLASDEQFF. The CDR3, as DNA: TGCGCCAGCAGCTTGGCCGGGCTGGTACTAGCAAGCGATGAGCAGTTCTTC. This sequence joins TRBV5-1 and TRBJ2-1; D might be TRBD2 (6 bases). V shed 0 bases and J shed 8 bases, with 21 bases lying between them. Germline lookup yields CDR1 SGHRS and CDR2 YFSETQ. The CDR3 extends over 17 amino acids.

About this clone itself: Within the sample, other DNA sequences also encode this same CDR3. J is TRBJ2-3 and V is TRBV5-1; the match to TRBD2 covers 10 bases. Trimming removed 4 bases from V and 0 bases from J; junction bases left unmatched: 2. This CDR3 has 15 residues. The germline V gene encodes CDR1 SGHRS and CDR2 YFSETQ. CDR3 in DNA: TGCGCCAGCAGCCGGACTAGCGGTAGCACAGATACGCAGTATTTT. Its protein is CASSRTSGSTDTQYF. Looking up the rest from reference TRBV5-1 and TRBJ2-3 gives the full variable domain: KAGVTQTPRYLIKTRGQQVTLSCSPISGHRSVSWYQQTPGQGLQFLFEYFSETQRNKGNFPGRFSGRQFSNSRSEMNVSTLELGDSALYLCASSRTSGSTDTQYFGPGTRLTVL.

The chain has TRBV19 and TRBJ1-1; 7 bases map to TRBD1. The CDR3 spans 13 residues. J was trimmed by 11 bases and V by 3 bases; bases with no gene match: 9. From germline, CDR1 is LNHDA and CDR2 SQIVND (reference sequence). The CDR3 reads CASSILGGMTAFF. Here the CDR3 DNA reads TGTGCCAGTAGTATCTTAGGGGGCATGACGGCTTTCTTT.

This sequence joins TRBV4-1 and TRBJ2-1; TRBD2 aligns across 13 bases. The CDR3 runs 15 residues. The germline gives CDR1 MGHRA, CDR2 YSYEKL. V lost 5 bases, J lost 9 bases, and 7 bases stayed unmatched. CDR3 DNA: TGCGCCAGCAGCGGGGGACTAGCGGGAAATAGTGAGCAGTTCTTC. It codes for CASSGGLAGNSEQFF.

J is TRBJ1-2 and V is TRBV27; D might be TRBD1 (6 bases). Trimming left V 4 bases short and J 6 bases short, with 15 bases between. CDR3 size: 14 residues. The germline CDR1 and CDR2 sequences are MNHEY and SMNVEV (reference sequence). For the CDR3, the DNA is TGTGCCAGCAGTTCCCGACCGGGGGGCAATGGCTACACCTTC. It yields the protein CASSSRPGGNGYTF.

The chain links TRBV2 to TRBJ2-5; D possibly corresponds to TRBD2 (5 bases). The length of the CDR3 is 12 residues. CDR1 is SNHLY and CDR2 is FYNNEI in the germline V gene. Trimming removed 4 bases from V and 5 bases from J, with 8 bases in between. This CDR3 is CASSAGGETQYF. DNA of the CDR3: TGTGCCAGCAGTGCTGGAGGTGAGACCCAGTACTTC.

The CDR3 coding sequence is TGCAGCGCTGAGCGCACAGAGAACACTGAAGCTTTCTTT. As protein: CSAERTENTEAFF. The gene calls are TRBV29-1 and TRBJ1-1; D is unresolved. The ends were cut back, 7 bases at V and 1 base at J, with 13 bases in the middle. The CDR3 spans 13 residues. Germline CDR1 is SQVTM and CDR2 is ANQGSEA.

The V and J genes are TRBV5-4 and TRBJ2-1, with 13 positions matching TRBD2. V dropped 4 bases and J dropped 4; count of bases not matched to a gene: 14. The CDR3 has 19 residues. The germline V gene has CDR1 SGHNT and CDR2 YYREEE (reference sequence). The CDR3 nucleotides read TGTGCCAGCAGCCGTTCGGGACTAGCGGGGAACCGAAGATACAATGAGCAGTTCTTC. Its translation is CASSRSGLAGNRRYNEQFF.

The chain combines TRBV7-2 with TRBJ2-2, with D unclear. The CDR3 is made up of 15 amino acids. The V end lost 1 base, the J end lost 4 bases, and 10 bases lay between the germline ends. CDR1 SGHTA and CDR2 FQGNSA come from the germline V gene. This chain's CDR3 is CASSLDSAATGELFF. The DNA of the CDR3 is TGTGCCAGCAGCTTAGATTCGGCGGCCACCGGGGAGCTGTTTTTT.